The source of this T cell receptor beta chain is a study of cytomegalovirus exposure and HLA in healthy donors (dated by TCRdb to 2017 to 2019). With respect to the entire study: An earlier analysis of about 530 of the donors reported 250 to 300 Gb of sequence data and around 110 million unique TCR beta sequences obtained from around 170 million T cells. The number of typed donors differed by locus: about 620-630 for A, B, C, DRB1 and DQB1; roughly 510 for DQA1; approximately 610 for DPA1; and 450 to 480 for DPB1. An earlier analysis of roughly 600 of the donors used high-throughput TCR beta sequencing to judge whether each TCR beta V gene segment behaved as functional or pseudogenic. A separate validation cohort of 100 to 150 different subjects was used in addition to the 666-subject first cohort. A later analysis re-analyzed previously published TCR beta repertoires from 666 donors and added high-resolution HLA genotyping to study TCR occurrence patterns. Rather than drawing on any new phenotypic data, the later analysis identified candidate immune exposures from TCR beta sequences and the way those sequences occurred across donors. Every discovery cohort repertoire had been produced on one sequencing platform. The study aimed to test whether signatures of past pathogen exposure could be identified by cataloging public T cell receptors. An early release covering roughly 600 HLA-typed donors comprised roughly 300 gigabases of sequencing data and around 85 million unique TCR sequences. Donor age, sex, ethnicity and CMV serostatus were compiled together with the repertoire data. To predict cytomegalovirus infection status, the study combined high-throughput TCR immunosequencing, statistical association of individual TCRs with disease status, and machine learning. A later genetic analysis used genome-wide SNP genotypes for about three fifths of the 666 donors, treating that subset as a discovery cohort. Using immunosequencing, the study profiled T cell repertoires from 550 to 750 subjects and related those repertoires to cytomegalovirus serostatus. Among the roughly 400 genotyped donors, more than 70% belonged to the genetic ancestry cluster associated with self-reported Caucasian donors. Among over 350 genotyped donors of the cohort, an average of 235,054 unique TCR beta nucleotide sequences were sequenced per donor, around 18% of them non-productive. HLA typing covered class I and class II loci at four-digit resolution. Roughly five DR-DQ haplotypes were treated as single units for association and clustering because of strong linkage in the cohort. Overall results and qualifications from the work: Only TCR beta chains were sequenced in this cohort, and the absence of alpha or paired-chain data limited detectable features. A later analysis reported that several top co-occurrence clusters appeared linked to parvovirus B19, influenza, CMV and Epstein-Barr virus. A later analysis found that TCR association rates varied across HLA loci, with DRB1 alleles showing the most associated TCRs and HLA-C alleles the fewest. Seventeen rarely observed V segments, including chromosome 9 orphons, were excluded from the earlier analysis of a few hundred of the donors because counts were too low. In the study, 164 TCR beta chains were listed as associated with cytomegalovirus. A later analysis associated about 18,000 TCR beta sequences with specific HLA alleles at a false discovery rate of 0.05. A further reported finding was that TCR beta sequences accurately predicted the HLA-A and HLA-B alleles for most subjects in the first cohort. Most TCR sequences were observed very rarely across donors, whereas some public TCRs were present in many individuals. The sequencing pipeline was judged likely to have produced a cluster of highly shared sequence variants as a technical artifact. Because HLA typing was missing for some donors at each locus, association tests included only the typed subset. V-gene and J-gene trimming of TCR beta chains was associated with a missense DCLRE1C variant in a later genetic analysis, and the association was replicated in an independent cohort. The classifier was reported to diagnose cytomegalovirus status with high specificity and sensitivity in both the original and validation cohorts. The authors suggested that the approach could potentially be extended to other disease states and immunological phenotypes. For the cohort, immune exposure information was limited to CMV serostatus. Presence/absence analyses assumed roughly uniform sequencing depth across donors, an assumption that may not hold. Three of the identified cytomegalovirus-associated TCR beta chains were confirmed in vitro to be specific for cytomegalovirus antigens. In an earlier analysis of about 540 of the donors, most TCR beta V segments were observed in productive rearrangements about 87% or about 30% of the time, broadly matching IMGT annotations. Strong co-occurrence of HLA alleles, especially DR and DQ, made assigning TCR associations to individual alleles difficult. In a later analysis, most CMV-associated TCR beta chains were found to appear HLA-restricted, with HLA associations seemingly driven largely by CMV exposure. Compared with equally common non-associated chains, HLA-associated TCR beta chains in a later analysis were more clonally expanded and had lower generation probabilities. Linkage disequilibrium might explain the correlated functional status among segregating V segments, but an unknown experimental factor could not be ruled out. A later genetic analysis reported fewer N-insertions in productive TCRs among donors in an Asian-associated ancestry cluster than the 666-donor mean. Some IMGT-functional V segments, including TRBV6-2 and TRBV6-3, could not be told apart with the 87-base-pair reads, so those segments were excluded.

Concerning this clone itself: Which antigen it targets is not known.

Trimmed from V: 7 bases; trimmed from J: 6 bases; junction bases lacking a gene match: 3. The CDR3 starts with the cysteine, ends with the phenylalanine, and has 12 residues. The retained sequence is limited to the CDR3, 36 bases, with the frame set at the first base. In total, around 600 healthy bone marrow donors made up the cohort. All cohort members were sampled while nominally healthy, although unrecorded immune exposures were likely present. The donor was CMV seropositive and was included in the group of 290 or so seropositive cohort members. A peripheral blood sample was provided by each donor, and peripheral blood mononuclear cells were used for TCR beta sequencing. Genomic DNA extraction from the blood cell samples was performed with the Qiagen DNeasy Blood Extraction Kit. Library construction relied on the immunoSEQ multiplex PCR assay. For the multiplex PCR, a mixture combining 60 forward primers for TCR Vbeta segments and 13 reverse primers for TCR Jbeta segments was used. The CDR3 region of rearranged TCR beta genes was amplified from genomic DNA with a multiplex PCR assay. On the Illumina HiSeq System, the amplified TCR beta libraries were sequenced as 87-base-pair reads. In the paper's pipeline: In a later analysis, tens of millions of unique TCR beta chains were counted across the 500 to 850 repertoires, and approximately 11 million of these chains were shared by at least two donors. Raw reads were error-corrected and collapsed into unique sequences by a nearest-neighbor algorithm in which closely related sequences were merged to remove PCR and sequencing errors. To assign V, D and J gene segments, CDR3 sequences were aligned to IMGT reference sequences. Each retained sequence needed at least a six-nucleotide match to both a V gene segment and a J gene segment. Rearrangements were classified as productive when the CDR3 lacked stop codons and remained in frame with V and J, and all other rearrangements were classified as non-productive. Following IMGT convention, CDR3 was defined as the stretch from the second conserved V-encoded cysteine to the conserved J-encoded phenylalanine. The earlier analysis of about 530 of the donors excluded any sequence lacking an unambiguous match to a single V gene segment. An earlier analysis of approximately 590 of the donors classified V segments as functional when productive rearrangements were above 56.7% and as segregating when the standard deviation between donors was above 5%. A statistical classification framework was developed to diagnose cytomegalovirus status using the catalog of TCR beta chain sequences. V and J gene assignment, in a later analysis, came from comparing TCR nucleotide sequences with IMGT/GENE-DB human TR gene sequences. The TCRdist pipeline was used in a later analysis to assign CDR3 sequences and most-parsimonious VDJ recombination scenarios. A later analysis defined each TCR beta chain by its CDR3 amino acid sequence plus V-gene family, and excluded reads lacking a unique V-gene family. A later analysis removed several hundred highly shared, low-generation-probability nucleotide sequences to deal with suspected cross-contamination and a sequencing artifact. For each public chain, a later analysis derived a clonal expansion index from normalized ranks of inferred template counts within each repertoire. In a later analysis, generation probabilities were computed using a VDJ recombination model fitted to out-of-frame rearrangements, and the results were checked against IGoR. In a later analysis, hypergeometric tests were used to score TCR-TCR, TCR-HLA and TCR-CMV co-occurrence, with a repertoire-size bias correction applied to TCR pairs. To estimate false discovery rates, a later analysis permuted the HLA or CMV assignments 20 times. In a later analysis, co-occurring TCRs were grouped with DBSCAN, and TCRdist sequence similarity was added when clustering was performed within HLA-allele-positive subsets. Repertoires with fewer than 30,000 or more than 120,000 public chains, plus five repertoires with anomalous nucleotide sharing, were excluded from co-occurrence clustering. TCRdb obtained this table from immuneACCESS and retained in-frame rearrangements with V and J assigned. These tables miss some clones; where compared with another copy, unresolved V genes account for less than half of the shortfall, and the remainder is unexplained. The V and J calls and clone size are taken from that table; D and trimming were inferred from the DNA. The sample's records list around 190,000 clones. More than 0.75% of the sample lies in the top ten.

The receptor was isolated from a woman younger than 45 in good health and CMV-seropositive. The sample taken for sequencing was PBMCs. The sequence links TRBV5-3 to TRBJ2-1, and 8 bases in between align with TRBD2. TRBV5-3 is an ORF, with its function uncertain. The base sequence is TGTGCCAGAGGGGCGGGGGGCAATGAGCAGTTCTTC. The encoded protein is CARGAGGNEQFF.